The TCR beta chain under discussion was sequenced for a study of blood T cell repertoires in COVID-19. Overall study context: There were acute and convalescent COVID-19 samples, and they came from the United States, Italy and Spain. T cells, B-cell-depleted T cells, or PBMCs provided the cDNA or gDNA that served as material.

In the source study's methods: By means of reference gene primer amplification, nucleated cell counts were estimated. Profiling relied on immunoSEQ multiplex PCR, and the TCRdb table lists in-frame clones only, not all of them. Clone size and V and J calls were adopted from that table, with D and trimming inferred from the DNA. The data hold 70,000 to 85,000 clones, with about 88% observed a single time. The CDR3 spans 15 residues. The germline CDR1 and CDR2 sequences are LGHDT and YNNKEL (reference sequence). With 1 base removed from V and 4 bases from J, the gap between germline ends came to 10 bases.

This clonotype originated in a man between 65 and 85 years old with active or convalescent COVID-19. The material sequenced was peripheral blood. V and J are TRBV3-1 (or the pseudogene TRBV3-2) and TRBJ2-2; D is perhaps TRBD1 (5 bases). As DNA, the CDR3 is TGTGCCAGCAGCCAAGTGGCAGGGATCACCGGGGAGCTGTTTTTT. This sequence encodes CASSQVAGITGELFF.